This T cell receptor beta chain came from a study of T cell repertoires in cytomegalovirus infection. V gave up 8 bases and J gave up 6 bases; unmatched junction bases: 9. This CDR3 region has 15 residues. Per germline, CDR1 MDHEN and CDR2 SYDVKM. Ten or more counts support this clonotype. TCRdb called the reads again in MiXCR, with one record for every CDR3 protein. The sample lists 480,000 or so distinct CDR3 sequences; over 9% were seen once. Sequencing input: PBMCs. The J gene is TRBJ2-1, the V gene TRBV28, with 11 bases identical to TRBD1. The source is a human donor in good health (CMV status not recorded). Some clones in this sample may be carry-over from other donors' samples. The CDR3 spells CASGQDRGRSNEQFF. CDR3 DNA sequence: TGTGCCAGCGGGCAGGACAGGGGGCGTAGCAATGAGCAGTTCTTC.